This T cell receptor (beta chain) is from a study of blood T cell repertoires in COVID-19. Study-level background: From the United States, Italy and Spain came samples of acute and convalescent COVID-19. PBMCs, B-cell-depleted T cells, or T cells provided the cDNA or gDNA that made up the material.

V was clipped by 4 bases and J by 2 bases; unmatched bases: 7. Per germline, CDR1 SEHNR and CDR2 FQNEAQ (reference sequence). The CDR3 covers 16 residues. In the original processing: From reference gene primer amplification, estimates of nucleated cell counts were derived. TCRdb keeps only in-frame clones here, not all; method: immunoSEQ multiplex PCR. From that table come the V and J calls and clone size; the DNA was used to work out D and trimming. The table shows around 190,000 clones, with around 83% occurring only once. This chain joins TRBV7-9 and TRBJ1-1; 10 bases match TRBD1. This TCR was recovered from a woman aged 60-75 years with acute or convalescent COVID-19. The sequenced sample consisted of peripheral blood. CDR3 nucleotides: TGTGCCAGCAGCTCGGGACAGGGGATAGGAAACACTGAAGCTTTCTTT. Translating gives CASSSGQGIGNTEAFF.